Below are 30 T cell receptor beta chains sequenced from a single sample in a study of T cell responses to AZD1222 COVID-19 vaccine. Clones were sequenced by immunoSEQ multiplex PCR, and TCRdb holds only the in-frame ones, with some missing. The profile covers more than 110,000 clones, with 92% appearing a single time and roughly 3.3% taken by the ten largest. Sequenced material: peripheral blood, taken 28 days after the second AZD1222 dose. These receptor sequences come from an adult who received the AZD1222 COVID-19 vaccine.

V gene TRBV27 combines with J gene TRBJ2-1; 12 bases agree with TRBD1. Per the germline V gene, CDR1 is MNHEY and CDR2 is SMNVEV (reference sequence). Unmatched junction bases numbered 4, after V lost 3 bases and J lost 7 bases. CDR3 length equals 15 residues. CDR3 loop: CASSLGTGGHNEQFF. The CDR3 DNA reads as TGTGCCAGCAGTTTGGGGACAGGGGGCCATAATGAGCAGTTCTTC.

This clone was seen just once. This rearrangement joins TRBV4-1 to TRBJ1-1; TRBD1 is a possible D gene (6 bases). V lost 2 bases and J lost 4, with 8 bases in between. This CDR3 is 13 amino acids long. CDR1 is MGHRA, CDR2 YSYEKL, per germline. The CDR3 nucleotides are TGCGCCAGCAGCCAACAGGGGCGCACTGAAGCTTTCTTT. Translated, it gives CASSQQGRTEAFF.

The chain recombines TRBV5-1 with TRBJ1-1; D might be TRBD1 (6 bases). The CDR3 has 13 amino acids. Germline-derived CDR1 and CDR2 are SGHRS and YFSETQ. Trimming took off 4 bases at V and 6 bases at J, with 13 bases between the two ends. The CDR3 reads CASSLEQGSEAFF. In DNA, the CDR3 is TGCGCCAGCAGCCTCGAACAGGGCTCTGAAGCTTTCTTT.

This chain connects TRBV6-1 to TRBJ1-4, with D tentatively TRBD1 (6 bases). CDR1 MNHNS and CDR2 SASEGT come from the germline V gene. CDR3 length: 15 residues. Deletions cut 3 bases from V and 7 bases from J, with 15 bases between. The CDR3 DNA is TGTGCCAGCAGTGATGGGGGGGCGCGAAGTGAAAAACTGTTTTTT. Protein sequence: CASSDGGARSEKLFF.

The chain has TRBV2 and TRBJ2-7, with 7 bases matching TRBD1. The CDR3 consists of 14 residues. With 6 bases clipped from V and 4 bases from J, the junction kept 9 bases outside the gene matches. Germline CDR1 SNHLY, CDR2 FYNNEI. The CDR3 sequence is CASSAPGQRYEQYF. In DNA, the CDR3 is TGTGCCAGCAGCGCCCCGGGACAGCGTTACGAGCAGTACTTC. Together with reference TRBV2 and TRBJ2-7, the CDR3 gives the full variable domain: EPEVTQTPSHQVTQMGQEVILRCVPISNHLYFYWYRQILGQKVEFLVSFYNNEISEKSEIFDDQFSVERPDGSNFTLKIRSTKLEDSAMYFCASSAPGQRYEQYFGPGTRLTVT.

This sequence joins TRBV5-1 and TRBJ2-2; D may be TRBD1 or TRBD2 (7 bases each). V was clipped by 5 bases and J by 7 bases, with 18 bases between them. Germline-derived CDR1 and CDR2 are SGHRS and YFSETQ. This CDR3 region has 15 residues. The CDR3 nucleotides are TGCGCCAGCAGAGCGGGACAGCGGATGGTCGGGGAGCTGTTTTTT. Translation gives CASRAGQRMVGELFF.

This chain uses TRBV2 with TRBJ1-2, with 7 nucleotides matching TRBD1. This CDR3 contains 17 residues. Germline loops: CDR1 SNHLY, CDR2 FYNNEI. After removal of 1 base from V and 2 bases from J, the junction contained 10 bases not matched to a gene. The CDR3 loop is CASSEGQGVISNYGYTF. CDR3 coding DNA: TGTGCCAGCAGTGAAGGGCAGGGGGTAATCTCGAACTATGGCTACACCTTC.

The chain has TRBV6-5 and TRBJ1-1; no definite D call. Germline V gene sequence: CDR1 MNHEY, CDR2 SVGAGI. The CDR3 length is 11 residues. V was shortened by 8 bases and J by 0 bases, with 4 bases between the two germline ends. As DNA, the CDR3 is TGTGCCAGCTGGATGAACACTGAAGCTTTCTTT. Amino acids: CASWMNTEAFF.

V gene TRBV6-2 or TRBV6-3 combines with J gene TRBJ2-7; D may be TRBD1 or TRBD2 (5 bases each). CDR3 length: 19 residues. V lost 2 bases to trimming and J lost 2 bases, with 25 bases between them. The germline V gene encodes CDR1 MNHEY and CDR2 SVGEGT. CDR3 coding DNA: TGTGCCAGCAGTTACGGGAAACGAGGGGAAGGGAGTAGCCCCTACGAGCAGTACTTC. Its protein product is CASSYGKRGEGSSPYEQYF.

The rearrangement links TRBV12-3 or TRBV12-4 to TRBJ2-3, with TRBD2 as a possible D gene (6 bases). CDR3 length equals 13 residues. Deletions cut 6 bases from V and 1 base from J, with 8 bases between. The CDR3 protein is CASSGSGTDTQYF. The CDR3 nucleotides read TGTGCCAGCAGCGGGAGTGGCACAGATACGCAGTATTTT.

J is TRBJ2-3 and V is TRBV7-2; D possibly corresponds to TRBD2 (6 bases). Trimming shortened V by 5 bases and J by 6 bases, and 21 bases separated the two germline ends. Germline values: CDR1 SGHTA, CDR2 FQGNSA. This CDR3 is built from 16 residues. CDR3 loop: CASSPGLWGVGDTQYF. The CDR3 nucleotides are TGTGCCAGCAGCCCAGGACTATGGGGGGTAGGGGATACGCAGTATTTT.

The chain carries TRBV11-2 and TRBJ2-1; D uncertain. Trimming removed 5 bases from V and 4 bases from J, with 9 bases in between. CDR3 length: 13 amino acids. Germline assignment: CDR1 SGHAT and CDR2 FQNNGV. The DNA for the CDR3 is TGTGCCAGCAGCCCAACTCGGTACAATGAGCAGTTCTTC. This sequence encodes CASSPTRYNEQFF.

The chain has TRBV4-1 and TRBJ1-4; D uncertain. The CDR3 is 15 amino acids. Trimming took off 2 bases at V and 0 bases at J, with 7 bases between the two ends. Germline assignment: CDR1 MGHRA and CDR2 YSYEKL. The CDR3 loop reads CASSQLATTNEKLFF. CDR3 nucleotides: TGCGCCAGCAGCCAACTAGCTACAACTAATGAAAAACTGTTTTTT.

This clone was counted a single time. The chain combines TRBV13 with TRBJ2-7; 8 bases agree with TRBD2. After removal of 5 bases from V and 3 bases from J, the junction contained 6 bases not matched to a gene. The CDR3 contains 14 residues. Germline lookup yields CDR1 PRHDT and CDR2 FYEKMQ (reference sequence). CDR3: CASSPGGGLYEQYF. CDR3 DNA: TGTGCCAGCAGCCCGGGCGGGGGGCTCTACGAGCAGTACTTC.

The chain combines TRBV7-6 with TRBJ2-5, with D perhaps assigned TRBD1 or TRBD2 (6 bases each). CDR1 SGHVS and CDR2 FNYEAQ come from the germline V gene. CDR3 size: 16 residues. V lost 1 base and J lost 5, with 17 bases in between. CDR3 DNA: TGTGCCAGCAGCTTAGGAGGGGGGACACCTGCGGAGACCCAGTACTTC. This gives the protein CASSLGGGTPAETQYF. The variable domain in full, with the rest retrieved from reference TRBV7-6 and TRBJ2-5, is GAGVSQSPRYKVTKRGQDVALRCDPISGHVSLYWYRQALGQGPEFLTYFNYEAQQDKSGLPNDRFSAERPEGSISTLTIQRTEQRDSAMYRCASSLGGGTPAETQYFGPGTRLLVL.

The gene calls are TRBV7-2 and TRBJ2-5; D might be TRBD2 (5 bases). This CDR3 spans 16 amino acids. Germline CDR1 reads SGHTA; CDR2 reads FQGNSA. V shed 3 bases and J shed 1 base, with 15 bases lying between them. The CDR3 protein is CASSFASSSGQETQYF. The CDR3 nucleotides read TGTGCCAGCAGCTTTGCTAGCTCCTCGGGCCAAGAGACCCAGTACTTC.

The CDR3 nucleotides read TGTGCCAGCAGTACTTCCTCGGGCCGGGCAGAGACCCAGTACTTC. Its translation: CASSTSSGRAETQYF. The chain uses TRBV6-6 and TRBJ2-5; D is uncertain. The CDR3 runs 15 residues. V was shortened by 5 bases and J by 4 bases, with 17 bases between the two germline ends. CDR1 MNHNY and CDR2 SVGAGI come from the germline V gene (reference sequence).

The chain combines TRBV5-4 with TRBJ1-1, with D unclear. This CDR3 region has 14 residues. The V gene lost 6 bases and the J gene lost 2 bases, with 14 bases spanning the gap. Germline CDR1 and CDR2: SGHNT and YYREEE (reference sequence). CDR3 region: CASTLPGSNTEAFF. DNA of the CDR3: TGTGCCAGCACCCTCCCGGGTTCCAACACTGAAGCTTTCTTT.

The chain links TRBV27 to TRBJ1-2; 8 bases line up with TRBD1. The V gene end was trimmed by 5 bases and the J gene end by 6 bases; junction bases not matched to a gene: 8. Germline V CDR1 and CDR2: MNHEY, SMNVEV (reference sequence). The CDR3 extends over 14 amino acids. The CDR3 DNA reads TGTGCCAGCAGTCCCGGACAGGGTTGGGATGGCTACACCTTC. Translated: CASSPGQGWDGYTF.

V and J are TRBV19 and TRBJ1-2; 8 nucleotides align to TRBD1. The CDR3 is 13 amino acids. The V and J ends lost 6 bases and 4 bases, in that order; junction bases with no gene match: 4. CDR1 and CDR2 from the germline V gene are LNHDA and SQIVND (reference sequence). DNA for the CDR3: TGTGCCAGTAGGGCAGGGGGCAGCTATGGCTACACCTTC. Translation gives CASRAGGSYGYTF.

The chain couples TRBV7-9 to TRBJ2-7, with 8 bases that match TRBD1. Trimming took 5 bases from V and 6 from J; bases not matched to a gene: 6. The germline V gene has CDR1 SEHNR and CDR2 FQNEAQ (reference sequence). This CDR3 is built from 13 residues. CDR3 in amino acids: CASSPRTGSEQYF. The CDR3 coding sequence is TGTGCCAGCAGCCCGCGGACAGGGTCCGAGCAGTACTTC.

The chain is built from TRBV2 and TRBJ2-5, with D perhaps TRBD1 (6 bases). CDR3 length: 15 amino acids. The V end lost 5 bases, the J end lost 0 bases, and 13 bases lay between the germline ends. Germline-derived CDR1 and CDR2 are SNHLY and FYNNEI. CDR3: CASSNQGQNQETQYF. Written as DNA, the CDR3 is TGTGCCAGCAGTAACCAAGGACAGAACCAAGAGACCCAGTACTTC.

This chain connects TRBV3-1 (or the pseudogene TRBV3-2) to TRBJ1-3; D is perhaps TRBD1 (6 bases). The CDR3 has 17 residues. Germline V gene lookup returns CDR1 LGHDT and CDR2 YNNKEL (reference sequence). V was pared by 1 base and J by 0 bases, with 13 bases between. The CDR3 nucleotides are TGTGCCAGCAGCCAAGTGGACAGTCTCTCCTCTGGAAACACCATATATTTT. Its translation is CASSQVDSLSSGNTIYF.

The chain has TRBV5-4 and TRBJ2-2; D gene unclear. With 4 bases removed from V and 4 bases from J, the gap between germline ends came to 11 bases. Germline CDR1 and CDR2: SGHNT and YYREEE (reference sequence). This CDR3 spans 14 amino acids. The CDR3, as DNA: TGTGCCAGCAGCAACACCATGAGCACCGGGGAGCTGTTTTTT. This translates into CASSNTMSTGELFF.

The CDR3: CASSSWVQDGPQHF. Here the CDR3 DNA reads TGTGCCAGTAGTAGTTGGGTCCAGGATGGGCCCCAGCATTTT. The chain employs TRBV19 and TRBJ1-5; D unclear. This CDR3 contains 14 residues. The germline gives CDR1 LNHDA, CDR2 SQIVND (reference sequence). Between the trimmed V and J ends, which lost 4 bases and 9 bases, there was a span of 16 bases.

The rearrangement links TRBV20-1 to TRBJ1-1; no firm D call. The CDR3 contains 9 residues. Germline V gives CDR1 DFQATT, CDR2 SNEGSKA (reference sequence). This chain's CDR3 is CSTFSGAFF. CDR3 nucleotide sequence: TGCAGCACCTTTAGTGGCGCTTTCTTT.

The rearrangement joins TRBV9 to TRBJ2-2; D is unclear. This CDR3 has 14 amino acids. Trimming pared 0 bases from V and 6 bases from J, leaving 9 bases between. Germline V gene lookup returns CDR1 SGDLS and CDR2 YYNGEE. The CDR3 loop is CASSVGNLAGELFF. DNA for the CDR3: TGTGCCAGCAGCGTAGGTAATTTGGCCGGGGAGCTGTTTTTT.

The V and J genes are TRBV7-2 and TRBJ2-1; unclear D gene. This CDR3 has 14 amino acids. Trimming took 1 base from V and 10 from J, leaving 14 bases between them. In germline, CDR1 is SGHTA, CDR2 FQGNSA. In DNA form, the CDR3 reads TGTGCCAGCAGCTTAGGTCATCGGGCCGCGGAGCAGTTCTTC. It translates to CASSLGHRAAEQFF.

The count of this clone is one. This sequence joins TRBV7-2 and TRBJ1-2; possibly TRBD1 for D (5 bases). The CDR3 consists of 13 residues. Germline loops: CDR1 SGHTA, CDR2 FQGNSA. Trimming took off 5 bases at V and 7 bases at J, with 14 bases between the two ends. The chain's CDR3 is CASSRQGRGGYTF. CDR3 nucleotides: TGTGCCAGCAGCCGTCAGGGAAGAGGTGGCTACACCTTC.

This chain links TRBV24-1 with TRBJ2-1, with D maybe TRBD1 (6 bases). Germline V gene sequence: CDR1 KGHDR, CDR2 SFDVKD. With 2 bases removed from V and 3 bases from J, the gap between germline ends came to 13 bases. CDR3 size: 16 residues. The CDR3: CATSDSGTHNYNEQFF. CDR3 sequence (DNA): TGTGCCACCAGTGATTCCGGGACACACAACTACAATGAGCAGTTCTTC.